This TCR beta chain stems from a study of vaccination effects on CD4 cells after COVID-19. This CDR3 is 14 amino acids long. V gave up 8 bases and J gave up 1 base, with 14 bases separating them. Germline V gives CDR1 SGHNT, CDR2 YENEEA. Clones were read by immunoSEQ multiplex PCR, and TCRdb kept only the in-frame ones, dropping some. The sample gives about 46,000 clones, 74% of which show up once; roughly 7.8% is in the top ten. Subsequent to roughly 9 days of culture, CD4+ T cells were isolated. For this clone: No antigen is known for it.

The sample in question was CD4+ T cells from PBMCs cultured without peptide, obtained before COVID-19 vaccination. This receptor was obtained from a human donor who had a prior SARS-CoV-2 infection. V is TRBV11-3 and J is TRBJ2-5; no clear D gene. This CDR3 reads CASGPFQAQETQYF. The CDR3 DNA reads TGTGCCAGCGGCCCCTTCCAGGCCCAAGAGACCCAGTACTTC.